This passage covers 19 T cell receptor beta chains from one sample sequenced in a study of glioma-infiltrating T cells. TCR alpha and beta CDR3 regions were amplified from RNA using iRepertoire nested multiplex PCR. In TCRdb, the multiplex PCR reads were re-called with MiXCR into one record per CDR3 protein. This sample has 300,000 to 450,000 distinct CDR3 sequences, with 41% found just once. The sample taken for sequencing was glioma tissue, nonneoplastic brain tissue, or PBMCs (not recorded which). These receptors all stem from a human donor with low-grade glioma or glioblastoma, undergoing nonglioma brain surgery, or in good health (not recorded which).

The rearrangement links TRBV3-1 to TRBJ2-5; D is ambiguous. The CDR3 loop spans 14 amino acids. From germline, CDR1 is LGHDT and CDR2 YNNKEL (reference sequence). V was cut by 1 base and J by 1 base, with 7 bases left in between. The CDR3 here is CASSQVASQETQYF. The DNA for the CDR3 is TGTGCCAGCAGCCAAGTGGCCAGCCAAGAGACCCAGTACTTC.

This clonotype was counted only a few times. CDR3 in DNA: TGTGCCAGCAGTGCTCCTCTTGGGACAGGGGTGACGGAGACCCAGTACTTC. Amino acid sequence: CASSAPLGTGVTETQYF. This chain links TRBV25-1 with TRBJ2-5; 10 bases align to TRBD1. Germline assignment: CDR1 MGHDK and CDR2 SYGVNS. V shed 4 bases and J 5 bases; nucleotides not matched to a gene: 13. The CDR3 loop spans 17 amino acids.

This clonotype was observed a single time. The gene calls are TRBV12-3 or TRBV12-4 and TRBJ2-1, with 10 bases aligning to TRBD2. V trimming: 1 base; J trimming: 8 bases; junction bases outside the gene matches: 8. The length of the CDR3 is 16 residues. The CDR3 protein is CASSLGLAGADDEQFF. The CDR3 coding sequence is TGTGCCAGCAGTTTAGGCCTAGCGGGAGCCGACGATGAGCAGTTCTTC.

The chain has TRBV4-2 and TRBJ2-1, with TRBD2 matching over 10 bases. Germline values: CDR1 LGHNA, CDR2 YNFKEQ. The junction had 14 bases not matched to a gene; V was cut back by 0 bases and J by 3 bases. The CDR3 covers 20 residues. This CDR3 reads CASSQELAGTNFQIYNEQFF. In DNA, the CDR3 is TGTGCCAGCAGCCAAGAACTAGCGGGGACCAACTTCCAAATCTACAATGAGCAGTTCTTC.

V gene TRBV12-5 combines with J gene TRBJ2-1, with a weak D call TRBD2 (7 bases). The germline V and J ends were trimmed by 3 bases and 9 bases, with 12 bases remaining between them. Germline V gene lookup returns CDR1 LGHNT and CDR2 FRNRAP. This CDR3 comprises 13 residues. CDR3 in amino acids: CASGLGGAVEQFF. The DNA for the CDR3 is TGTGCTAGTGGTTTAGGGGGGGCGGTTGAGCAGTTCTTC.

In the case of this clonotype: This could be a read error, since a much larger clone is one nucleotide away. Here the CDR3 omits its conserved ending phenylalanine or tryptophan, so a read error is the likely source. The chain's CDR3 is CASSYSAYEQYI. The CDR3 coding sequence is TGTGCCAGCAGTTACTCCGCCTACGAGCAGTACATC. This chain connects TRBV6-2 or TRBV6-3 to TRBJ2-7; no clear D. The V and J ends lost 0 bases and 2 bases respectively, with 2 bases between them. The CDR3 has 12 amino acids. The germline V gene encodes CDR1 MNHEY and CDR2 SVGEGT.

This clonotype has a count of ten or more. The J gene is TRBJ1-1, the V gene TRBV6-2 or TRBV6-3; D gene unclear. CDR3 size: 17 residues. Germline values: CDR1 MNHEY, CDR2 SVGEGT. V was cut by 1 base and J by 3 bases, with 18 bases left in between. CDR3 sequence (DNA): TGTGCCAGCAGTTACTACGGGTCCCGATTTAAGGACACTGAAGCTTTCTTT. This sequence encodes CASSYYGSRFKDTEAFF.

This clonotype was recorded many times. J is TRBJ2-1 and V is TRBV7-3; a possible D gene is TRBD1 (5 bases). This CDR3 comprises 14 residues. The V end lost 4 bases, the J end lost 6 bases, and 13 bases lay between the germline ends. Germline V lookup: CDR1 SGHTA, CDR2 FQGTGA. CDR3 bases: TGTGCCAGCAGCTCTCCAGGGCTACGCAATGAGCAGTTCTTC. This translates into CASSSPGLRNEQFF.

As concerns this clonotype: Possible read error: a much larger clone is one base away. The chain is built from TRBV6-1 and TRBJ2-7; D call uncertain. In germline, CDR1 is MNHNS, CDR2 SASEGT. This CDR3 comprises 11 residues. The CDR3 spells CVSSEAYEQYF. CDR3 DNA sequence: TGTGTCAGCAGTGAAGCCTACGAGCAGTACTTC.

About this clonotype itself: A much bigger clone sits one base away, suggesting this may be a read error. CDR3 amino acids: CASRLRDRGNQPQHF. CDR3 bases: TGTGCCAGCAGGTTGCGGGACAGGGGGAATCAGCCCCAGCATTTT. The chain couples TRBV27 to TRBJ1-5; 11 bases map to TRBD1. V shed 6 bases and J 4 bases; nucleotides not matched to a gene: 5. There are 15 residues in the CDR3. The germline gives CDR1 MNHEY, CDR2 SMNVEV (reference sequence).

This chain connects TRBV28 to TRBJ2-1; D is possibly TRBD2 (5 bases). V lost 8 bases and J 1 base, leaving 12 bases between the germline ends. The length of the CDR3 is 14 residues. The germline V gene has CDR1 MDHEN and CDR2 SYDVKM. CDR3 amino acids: CASQEVISYNEQFF. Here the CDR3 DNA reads TGTGCCAGCCAGGAGGTGATATCCTACAATGAGCAGTTCTTC.

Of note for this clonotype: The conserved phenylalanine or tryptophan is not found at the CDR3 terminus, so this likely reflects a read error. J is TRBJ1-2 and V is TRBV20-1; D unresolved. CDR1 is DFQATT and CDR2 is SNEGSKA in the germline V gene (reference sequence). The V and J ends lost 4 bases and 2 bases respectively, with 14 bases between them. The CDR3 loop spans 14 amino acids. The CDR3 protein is CSAKDPYNNYGYTS. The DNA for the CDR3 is TGCAGTGCTAAAGATCCTTACAACAACTATGGCTACACCTCC.

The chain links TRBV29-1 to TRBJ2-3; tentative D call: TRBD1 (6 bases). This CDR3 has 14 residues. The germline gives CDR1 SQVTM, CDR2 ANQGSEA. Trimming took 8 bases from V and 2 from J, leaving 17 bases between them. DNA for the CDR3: TGCAGCTCCTGGATGACAGGACACACAGATACGCAGTATTTT. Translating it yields CSSWMTGHTDTQYF.

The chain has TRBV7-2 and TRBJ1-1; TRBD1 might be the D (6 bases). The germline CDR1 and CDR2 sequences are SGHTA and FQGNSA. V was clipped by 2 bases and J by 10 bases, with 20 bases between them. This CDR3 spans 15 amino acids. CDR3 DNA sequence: TGTGCCAGCAGCTTATGTTGGGGGGGCCCGGGGGGAGCTTTCTTT. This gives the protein CASSLCWGGPGGAFF.

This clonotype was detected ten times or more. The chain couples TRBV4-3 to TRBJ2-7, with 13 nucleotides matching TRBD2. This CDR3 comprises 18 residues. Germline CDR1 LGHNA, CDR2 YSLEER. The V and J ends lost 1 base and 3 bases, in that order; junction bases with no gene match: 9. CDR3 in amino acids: CASSQAKPGLAGNYEQYF. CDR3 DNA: TGCGCCAGCAGCCAAGCGAAACCGGGACTAGCGGGGAACTACGAGCAGTACTTC.

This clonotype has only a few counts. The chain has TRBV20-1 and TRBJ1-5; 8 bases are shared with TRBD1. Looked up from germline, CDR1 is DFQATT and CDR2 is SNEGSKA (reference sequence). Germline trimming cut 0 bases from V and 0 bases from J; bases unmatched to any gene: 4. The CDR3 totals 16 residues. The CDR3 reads CSARDPTGDSNQPQHF. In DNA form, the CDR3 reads TGCAGTGCTAGAGACCCGACAGGGGATAGCAATCAGCCCCAGCATTTT.

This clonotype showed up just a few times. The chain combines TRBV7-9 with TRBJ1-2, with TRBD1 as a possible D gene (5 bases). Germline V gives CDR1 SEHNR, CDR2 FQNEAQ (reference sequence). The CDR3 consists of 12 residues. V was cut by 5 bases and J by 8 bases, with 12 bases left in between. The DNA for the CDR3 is TGTGCCAGCAGCATCGGGGGATGGGGCTACACCTTC. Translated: CASSIGGWGYTF.

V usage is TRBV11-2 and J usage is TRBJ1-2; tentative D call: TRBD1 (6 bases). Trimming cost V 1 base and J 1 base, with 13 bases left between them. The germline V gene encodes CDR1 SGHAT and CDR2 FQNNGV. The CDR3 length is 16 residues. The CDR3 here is CASSLVSGADNYGYTF. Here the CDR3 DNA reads TGTGCCAGCAGCTTAGTATCAGGGGCCGATAACTATGGCTACACCTTC.

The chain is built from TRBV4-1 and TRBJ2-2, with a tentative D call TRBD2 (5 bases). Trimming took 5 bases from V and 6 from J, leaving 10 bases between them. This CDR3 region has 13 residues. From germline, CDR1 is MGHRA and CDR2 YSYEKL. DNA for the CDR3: TGCGCCAGCAGCTACAAGGGAGCCGGGGAGCTGTTTTTT. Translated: CASSYKGAGELFF.